The rows below give T cell receptor beta chains drawn from one sample of a study of early T cells in non-severe SARS-CoV-2 infection. TCRdb reprocessed the 5' RACE reads via MiXCR and lists one record per CDR3 protein. The sample lists tens of thousands of distinct CDR3 sequences, 11% occurring once. Material: whole blood. Every receptor here comes from an adult who was a healthcare worker with PCR-confirmed SARS-CoV-2 infection or an uninfected control (not recorded which). Both conserved end residues are part of each CDR3.

j_call | v_call | cdr3_aa
TRBJ2-7 | TRBV12-3/TRBV12-4 | CASRGTASYEQYF
TRBJ2-7 | TRBV20-1 | CSASGVSYEQYF
TRBJ2-1 | TRBV11-1 | CASSLSDTEQFF
TRBJ2-3 | TRBV7-6 | CASSFEQGADTQYF
TRBJ2-3 | TRBV29-1 | CSVEASTTSTDTQYF
TRBJ2-1 | TRBV5-6 | CASSGLDIFSYNEQFF
TRBJ1-5 | TRBV20-1 | CSAPAGTSPHQPQHF
TRBJ1-2 | TRBV13 | CASSSGGLSTNYGYTF
TRBJ1-2 | TRBV6-5 | CASTAGVNYGYTF
TRBJ1-6 | TRBV5-1 | CASSLAGTLNSPLHF
TRBJ2-5 | TRBV2 | CASTMNTPPETQYF
TRBJ2-2 | TRBV29-1 | CSAGQTNTGGLFF
TRBJ1-6 | TRBV11-3 | CASSLGGVESPLHF
TRBJ1-3 | TRBV24-1 | CATSDLRRAQWNTIYF
TRBJ1-1 | TRBV12-3/TRBV12-4 | CASNRLNTEAFF
TRBJ2-5 | TRBV5-6 | CASGATEETQYF
TRBJ2-1 | TRBV4-3 | CASSQDVATSGFLEQFF
TRBJ2-3 | TRBV6-4 | CASSAGGGTDTQYF
TRBJ1-1 | TRBV7-8 | CASSLRDANTEAFF
TRBJ1-1 | TRBV7-2 | CASSFNSRYAFF
TRBJ2-2 | TRBV7-3 | CASKVVVGSTGELFF
TRBJ2-2 | TRBV2 | CASSLDIFTGELFF
TRBJ2-6 | TRBV5-1 | CASSLGNSGANVLTF
TRBJ2-4 | TRBV24-1 | CATSDRQARGNIQYF
TRBJ2-7 | TRBV2 | CASSSTVQTPEQYF
TRBJ1-5 | TRBV7-9 | CASSPGQAVGNQPQHF
TRBJ1-1 | TRBV30 | CAWSDRGVTEAFF
TRBJ1-1 | TRBV24-1 | CATSDLWAFF
TRBJ1-5 | TRBV7-2 | CASSSAGVQGNQPQHF
TRBJ2-5 | TRBV6-5 | CASKVGEETQYF
TRBJ1-1 | TRBV7-2 | CASSLVSEAFF
TRBJ2-3 | TRBV6-5 | CASSLEYDTDTQYF
TRBJ2-7 | TRBV19 | CASRSVMGAGYEQYF
TRBJ1-4 | TRBV27 | CASSSIQGLDEKLFF
TRBJ2-2 | TRBV7-2 | CASSSEGPGELFF